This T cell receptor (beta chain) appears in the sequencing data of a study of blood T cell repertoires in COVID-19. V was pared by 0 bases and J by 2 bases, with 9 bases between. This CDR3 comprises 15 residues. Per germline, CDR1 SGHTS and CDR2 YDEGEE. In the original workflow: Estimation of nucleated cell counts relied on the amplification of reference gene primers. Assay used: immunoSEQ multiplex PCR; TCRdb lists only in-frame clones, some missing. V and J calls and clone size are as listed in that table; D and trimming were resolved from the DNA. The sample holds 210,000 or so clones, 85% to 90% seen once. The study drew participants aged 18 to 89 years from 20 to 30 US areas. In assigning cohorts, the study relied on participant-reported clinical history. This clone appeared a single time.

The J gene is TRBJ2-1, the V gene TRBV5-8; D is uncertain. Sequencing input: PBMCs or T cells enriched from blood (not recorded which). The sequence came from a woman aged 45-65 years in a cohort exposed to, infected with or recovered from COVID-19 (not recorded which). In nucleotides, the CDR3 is TGTGCCAGCAGCTTGGGGTCCGGTACCTACAATGAGCAGTTCTTC. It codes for CASSLGSGTYNEQFF.